This T cell receptor (beta chain) was identified in a study of technical replicates of blood from several donors. This CDR3 is built from 18 residues. Germline V lookup: CDR1 LNHDA, CDR2 SQIVND (reference sequence). V shed 4 bases and J 1 base; nucleotides not matched to a gene: 12. Profiled with immunoSEQ multiplex PCR; TCRdb holds only in-frame clones, not every one. This table holds some 74,000 clones, approximately 89% found once. What was sequenced was T cells isolated from PBMCs. The rearrangement links TRBV19 to TRBJ2-7; 11 bases agree with TRBD1. The origin of this receptor is a human donor in good health. The CDR3 spells CASSRGDRGNGLSYEQYF. DNA of the CDR3: TGTGCCAGTAGTAGGGGGGACAGGGGGAACGGCCTATCCTACGAGCAGTACTTC.